The rows below give T cell receptor beta chains drawn from one sample of a study of T cells in Graves' hyperthyroidism and ophthalmopathy. Via MiXCR, TCRdb re-called the multiplex PCR reads, giving one row per CDR3 protein. The sample records fewer than 650,000 distinct CDR3 sequences, roughly 14% being singletons. Sequencing used blood. Receptor source: a woman aged 35 to 49 with Graves' ophthalmopathy. The CDR3 runs from the conserved cysteine through the conserved F or W. The D gene is left open where the match is weak. A row's size may be missing; if present it is once, few, many or a size class.

cdr3_aa cdr3_nt j_call v_call clone_size d_call
CASSVGVGGSYEQYF TGTGCCAGCAGCGTAGGGGTAGGGGGCTCCTACGAGCAGTACTTC TRBJ2-7 TRBV9 many -
CASSDTGRYEQYF TGTGCCAGCAGTGACACAGGGAGATACGAGCAGTACTTC TRBJ2-7 TRBV27 - -
CATGLSQAYEQYF TGTGCCACCGGACTGTCTCAAGCCTACGAGCAGTACTTC TRBJ2-7 TRBV28 many -
CASSLIGTGNYEQYF TGCGCCAGCAGCTTAATAGGGACAGGGAACTACGAGCAGTACTTC TRBJ2-7 TRBV7-2 few TRBD1
CASTYRGRRETQYF TGTGCCAGCACCTACAGGGGGCGCCGGGAGACCCAGTACTTC TRBJ2-5 TRBV12-3/TRBV12-4 - TRBD1
CAIAANYEQYF TGTGCCATCGCGGCAAACTACGAGCAGTACTTC TRBJ2-7 TRBV10-3 - -
CSAREWGPAGRETQYF TGCAGTGCTAGAGAATGGGGTCCCGCGGGCCGGGAGACCCAGTACTTC TRBJ2-5 TRBV20-1 - -
CASSTLAGVDQETQYF TGTGCCAGTAGTACCCTAGCGGGAGTGGACCAAGAGACCCAGTACTTC TRBJ2-5 TRBV19 many TRBD2
CASSEMVNPGANVLTF TGTGCCAGCAGTGAAATGGTTAATCCTGGGGCCAACGTCCTGACTTTC TRBJ2-6 TRBV6-1 many -
CASSLDRPLAGKDMSSYEQYF TGTGCCAGCAGCTTAGATAGGCCACTAGCGGGAAAAGACATGAGCTCCTACGAGCAGTACTTC TRBJ2-7 TRBV11-2 few TRBD2
CASSLVWGNQPQHF TGTGCCAGCAGTTTAGTCTGGGGGAATCAGCCCCAGCATTTT TRBJ1-5 TRBV28 many -
CASSYVGQGGGYTF TGTGCCAGCAGTTACGTGGGACAGGGGGGTGGCTACACCTTC TRBJ1-2 TRBV6-5 - TRBD1